This T cell receptor (beta chain) was observed in a study of vaccination effects on CD4 cells after COVID-19. Study-wide background: Wells each received 1.5 million to 2.5 million PBMC, cultured with around 9.6 IU/ml IL-2 and approximately 10 ug/ml peptides.

Profiling relied on immunoSEQ multiplex PCR, and the TCRdb table lists in-frame clones only, not all of them. The table lists around 50,000 clones, more than 75% of them singletons, with 12% in the top ten. A remark on this clone: Its specificity is not known.

CD4+ T cells were isolated after nine to ten days of culture. Infection with SARS-CoV-2 occurred in the person between March and December 2020, and PCR confirmed it. This clonotype was sampled from a human donor who had a prior SARS-CoV-2 infection. Source: CD4+ T cells from PBMCs cultured without peptide, taken before COVID-19 vaccination.

CDR3 residues: CASTRGGGGKETQYF. Here the CDR3 DNA reads TGTGCCAGCACCCGCGGGGGGGGCGGAAAAGAGACCCAGTACTTC. The J gene is TRBJ2-5, the V gene TRBV5-4; 9 positions match TRBD2. This CDR3 has 15 amino acids. V lost 6 bases to trimming and J lost 3 bases; unmatched junction nucleotides: 9. CDR1 and CDR2 (germline): SGHNT, YYREEE (reference sequence).